The 14 T cell receptor beta chains reported below all come from one sample, sequenced in a study of response to subunit inactivated influenza vaccine. TCRdb reprocessed the RT-PCR reads via MiXCR and lists one record per CDR3 protein. The sample carries about 480,000 distinct CDR3 sequences, about 25% recorded once. Material: CD4+ T cells sorted from PBMCs, obtained about 5 days after vaccination. These receptors all come from a man aged 45-60 years who received an inactivated influenza vaccine.

This clonotype was seen a few times. This sequence joins TRBV6-5 and TRBJ2-1, with 12 positions matching TRBD1. Germline V gene data show CDR1 as MNHEY and CDR2 as SVGAGI. Trimming at V came to 1 base and at J to 9 bases, leaving 7 bases not matched to a gene. The length of the CDR3 is 16 residues. This chain's CDR3 is CASSYFQGQGAGEQFF. The CDR3 nucleotides are TGTGCCAGCAGTTACTTTCAGGGACAGGGGGCGGGTGAGCAGTTCTTC.

The rearrangement joins TRBV3-1 to TRBJ2-3; 14 bases are a match to TRBD2. The CDR3 is 16 residues long. Germline V gives CDR1 LGHDT, CDR2 YNNKEL (reference sequence). The V and J ends lost 4 bases and 5 bases, in that order; junction bases with no gene match: 5. CDR3 loop: CASSPGLAGARDTQYF. In DNA form, the CDR3 reads TGTGCCAGCAGCCCGGGACTAGCGGGAGCCAGAGATACGCAGTATTTT.

The rearrangement joins TRBV10-3 to TRBJ1-6; tentatively, D is TRBD1 (5 bases). The CDR3 extends over 14 amino acids. Per the germline V gene, CDR1 is ENHRY and CDR2 is SYGVKD. V was clipped by 6 bases and J by 4 bases, with 10 bases between them. CDR3 in amino acids: CAISDDSYNSPLHF. CDR3 DNA sequence: TGTGCCATCAGCGACGACAGTTATAATTCACCCCTCCACTTT.

V is TRBV2 and J is TRBJ1-6, with TRBD1 as a possible D gene (6 bases). This CDR3 contains 15 residues. Germline values: CDR1 SNHLY, CDR2 FYNNEI. V was trimmed by 8 bases and J by 0 bases, leaving 11 bases between them. DNA for the CDR3: TGTGCCAGCCTACTACAGGGCTCCTATAATTCACCCCTCCACTTT. It codes for CASLLQGSYNSPLHF.

This clonotype has a handful of counts. The gene calls are TRBV29-1 and TRBJ1-2, with a tentative D call TRBD1 (6 bases). With 3 bases removed from V and 2 bases from J, the gap between germline ends came to 10 bases. Germline CDR1 SQVTM, CDR2 ANQGSEA. This CDR3 is 13 amino acids long. CDR3 sequence (DNA): TGCAGCGTTGATCTGGACAGCAACTATGGCTACACCTTC. It is translated as CSVDLDSNYGYTF.

The J gene is TRBJ2-1, the V gene TRBV7-6; D is possibly TRBD1 (6 bases). Germline V gives CDR1 SGHVS, CDR2 FNYEAQ. V was pared by 0 bases and J by 5 bases, with 8 bases between. CDR3 length: 14 residues. The CDR3: CASSLAPGDNEQFF. DNA of the CDR3: TGTGCCAGCAGCTTAGCCCCAGGGGACAATGAGCAGTTCTTC.

V gene TRBV20-1 combines with J gene TRBJ2-7, with 8 bases fitting TRBD1. The junction had 4 bases not matched to a gene; V was cut back by 5 bases and J by 1 base. The CDR3 is 13 amino acids. Germline lookup yields CDR1 DFQATT and CDR2 SNEGSKA (reference sequence). The CDR3 bases are TGCAGTGCTGATCGGGACAGGTCCTACGAGCAGTACTTC. This translates into CSADRDRSYEQYF.

This clonotype was counted only a few times. The chain employs TRBV7-2 and TRBJ1-1; 10 bases map to TRBD1. V shed 5 bases and J 10 bases; nucleotides not matched to a gene: 7. This CDR3 comprises 13 residues. Germline loops: CDR1 SGHTA, CDR2 FQGNSA. The CDR3 bases are TGTGCCAGCAGCCCCCAGGGACAGGGGAGAGCTTTCTTT. Residues: CASSPQGQGRAFF. The whole variable domain, remainder taken from reference TRBV7-2 and TRBJ1-1, is GAGVSQSPSNKVTEKGKDVELRCDPISGHTALYWYRQSLGQGLEFLIYFQGNSAPDKSGLPSDRFSAERTGGSVSTLTIQRTQQEDSAVYLCASSPQGQGRAFFGQGTRLTVV.

This sequence joins TRBV20-1 and TRBJ2-6, with TRBD1 as a possible D gene (5 bases). CDR3 size: 16 residues. V lost 3 bases and J 0 bases, leaving 12 bases between the germline ends. Germline lookup yields CDR1 DFQATT and CDR2 SNEGSKA (reference sequence). CDR3 nucleotides: TGCAGTGCTAGGCCCTCAGGGTACTCTGGGGCCAACGTCCTGACTTTC. It encodes CSARPSGYSGANVLTF.

This rearrangement joins TRBV5-1 to TRBJ1-6, with D perhaps TRBD1 (6 bases). Per germline, CDR1 SGHRS and CDR2 YFSETQ. The CDR3 extends over 17 amino acids. With 3 bases removed from V and 3 bases from J, the gap between germline ends came to 16 bases. CDR3 sequence reads: CASSSSTGRNYNSPLHF. Here the CDR3 DNA reads TGCGCCAGCAGCTCGTCCACAGGGCGTAACTATAATTCACCCCTCCACTTT.

The V gene is TRBV9, the J gene TRBJ2-7, with D possibly being TRBD1 (5 bases). The CDR3 runs to 13 residues. V was trimmed by 0 bases and J by 9 bases, leaving 13 bases between them. Germline-derived CDR1 and CDR2 are SGDLS and YYNGEE. The DNA for the CDR3 is TGTGCCAGCAGCGTAGCGTCCCAGGGTCGGCAGTACTTC. Translation gives CASSVASQGRQYF.

The rearrangement uses TRBV6-6 and TRBJ2-7; D is possibly TRBD1 (5 bases). The ends were cut back, 10 bases at V and 3 bases at J, with 10 bases in the middle. Germline-derived CDR1 and CDR2 are MNHNY and SVGAGI (reference sequence). CDR3 length equals 11 residues. CDR3 loop: CATRVLYEQYF. CDR3 nucleotide sequence: TGTGCCACCAGGGTTCTCTACGAGCAGTACTTC.

The table lists this clonotype with a few counts. The chain links TRBV5-1 to TRBJ2-3; TRBD2 might be the D (7 bases). The germline V gene has CDR1 SGHRS and CDR2 YFSETQ. The CDR3 is made up of 14 amino acids. V lost 0 bases and J 8 bases, leaving 13 bases between the germline ends. The CDR3 here is CASSLDGGHATQYF. The CDR3 DNA follows: TGCGCCAGCAGCTTGGACGGGGGGCATGCTACGCAGTATTTT.

The genes are TRBV6-2 or TRBV6-3 and TRBJ2-3; a weak D match, TRBD2 (5 bases). The germline V gene encodes CDR1 MNHEY and CDR2 SVGEGT. This CDR3 has 13 amino acids. V was trimmed by 7 bases and J by 0 bases, leaving 8 bases between them. The CDR3 sequence: CASTEGSTDTQYF. The CDR3 nucleotides are TGTGCCAGCACCGAGGGAAGCACAGATACGCAGTATTTT.